The entry that follows covers one T cell receptor beta chain sequence. Its recognized antigen is unknown. Within one base of it there is no much larger clone, and no base qualities were kept. Trimming at the junction amounts to 4 bases on V and 4 bases on J, and the germline ends lie 16 bases apart. The CDR3 numbers 16 residues from cysteine through phenylalanine. This entry keeps only the CDR3 DNA: 48 bases, framed from base 1. The germline V gene supplies CDR1 SGHDN and CDR2 FVKESK. Libraries were constructed by the immunoSEQ multiplex PCR assay. DNA from the CD4+ T cells that had been cultured and isolated underwent TCR beta CDR3 sequencing. From the authors' description of their analysis: The analysis removed non-productive TCR sequences, trimmed reads to the CDR3 region, and retained only CDR3s that were 7 or more amino acids long. Antigen-specific clonotypes were identified with the MANAFEST web app by comparing expansion in peptide wells against reference cultures. To be called positive, a clone needed expansion at FDR<0.05 compared with the reference and with all other wells, an odds ratio greater than 5, and a frequency greater than 0.1% in two replicate wells. Clonotypes significantly expanded in SARS-CoV-2 spike wells and in at least one common cold coronavirus spike condition were defined as cross-reactive. Using the stringdist R package, CDR3 similarity was measured by Levenshtein distance, and unrooted trees were constructed with ape in R 3.6.1. In TCRdb, the immuneACCESS table is reduced to in-frame sequences with V and J assigned. These tables do not hold every clone; where another copy was compared, an unresolved V gene accounts for under half, and the others remain unexplained. D and trimming come from the DNA, and the V and J calls and clone size come from that table. This sample holds tens of thousands of clones; over 60% were observed only once. In total, the top ten clones hold 33% of the sample.

This entry belongs to a study of vaccination effects on CD4 cells after COVID-19 (dated by TCRdb to between 2021 and 2022). Regarding the complete study: Each participant got two doses of an mRNA SARS-CoV-2 vaccine, either BNT162b2 or mRNA-1273. The study compared SARS-CoV-2 spike-specific CD4+ TCR repertoires before and after mRNA vaccination in COVID-19 convalescent patients and infection-naive vaccine recipients. Pre-vaccine samples were collected from a couple of convalescent patients 16 days and one week before the first dose, corresponding to 142 and 148 days after COVID-19 diagnosis. In the study, cultures from other donors were sequenced using the Oncomine TCR Beta short-read assay on an Illumina iSeq 100. Altogether, some 10 COVID-19 convalescent patients and a few SARS-CoV-2-naive healthy vaccine recipients made up the full study. The investigation overall reported the following: Only a small number of convalescent patients were included, and no early post-infection timepoints were available, which limited the study. Among convalescent patients, the spike-reactive repertoire after vaccination was made up mainly of new vaccine-induced clones that were largely distinct from the clones induced by infection. Marked clonal contraction was observed in both infection-induced and vaccine-induced clones at late post-vaccination timepoints, consistent with waning T cell responses.

In the ViraFEST assay, PBMC were stimulated with viral peptide pools, and antigen-specific CD4+ T cell clonotypes were then identified by expansion using TCR sequencing. After roughly 11 days of culture, CD4+ T cells were isolated with the EasySep CD4+ T cell isolation kit. PCR-confirmed SARS-CoV-2 infection had occurred in convalescent patients between March and December 2020, before the Alpha, Beta and Delta variants emerged in the United States. About 2.2 million PBMC per well were cultured in IMDM with 5% human AB serum, roughly 10 IU/ml IL-2 and gentamicin, plus 10 ug/ml peptides. Half of the culture medium was replaced with fresh IL-2-containing medium on days 3 and 7. Unless otherwise noted, each peptide stimulation condition was cultured in triplicate wells. PBMC were separated from whole blood using Ficoll-Paque Plus gradient centrifugation and were then either cryopreserved at -140C or used fresh. The QIAamp micro DNA kit was used to extract genomic DNA from the cultured CD4+ T cells.

The source is a human donor who had a prior SARS-CoV-2 infection. This sample comprised CD4+ T cells from PBMCs cultured with a peptide pool, obtained before COVID-19 vaccination. The sequence is built from TRBV14 and TRBJ2-2; the D gene cannot be named for sure. The CDR3 reads CASSPYWSSSTGELFF. The nucleotide sequence reads as follows: TGTGCCAGCAGCCCCTACTGGAGTTCCAGCACCGGGGAGCTGTTTTTT.